These T cell receptor beta chains were read from a single sample in a study of cytomegalovirus exposure and HLA in healthy donors. Assay used: immunoSEQ multiplex PCR; TCRdb lists only in-frame clones, some missing. The table has tens of thousands of clones, roughly 94% seen once; the top ten hold approximately 6.8%. The specimen sequenced was PBMCs. These receptors all come from a woman aged 18-29 years in good health and CMV-seropositive. CDR3s include the opening cysteine and the closing phenylalanine or tryptophan. A D gene is named only where the DNA matches it firmly. The size field is filled for only some rows; it gives once, few, many or a size class.

d_call: TRBD2
j_call: TRBJ2-3
v_call: TRBV28
clone_size: -
cdr3_nt: TGTGCCAGCAGTTCGCCTAGCGGGAACACAGATACGCAGTATTTT
cdr3_aa: CASSSPSGNTDTQYF

d_call: TRBD2
j_call: TRBJ2-7
v_call: TRBV15
clone_size: -
cdr3_nt: TGTGCCACCAGCAGAGGGCTAGCGGGAGTGTACGAGCAGTACTTC
cdr3_aa: CATSRGLAGVYEQYF

d_call: -
j_call: TRBJ2-7
v_call: TRBV30
clone_size: once
cdr3_nt: TGTGCCTGGAGTAGGGACTTCGGAGGATACGAGCAGTACTTC
cdr3_aa: CAWSRDFGGYEQYF

d_call: -
j_call: TRBJ2-1
v_call: TRBV9
clone_size: -
cdr3_nt: TGTGCCAGCAGCGTTTCCGGGAGCAATGAGCAGTTCTTC
cdr3_aa: CASSVSGSNEQFF

d_call: -
j_call: TRBJ2-1
v_call: TRBV18
clone_size: -
cdr3_nt: TGTGCCAGCTCAGGGTCTAGCAGATACAATGAGCAGTTCTTC
cdr3_aa: CASSGSSRYNEQFF

d_call: TRBD1
j_call: TRBJ2-6
v_call: TRBV7-9
clone_size: -
cdr3_nt: TGTGCCAGCAGCCAGGACAGGGGGGCCCCCTCTGGGGCCAACGTCCTGACTTTC
cdr3_aa: CASSQDRGAPSGANVLTF

d_call: TRBD1
j_call: TRBJ1-5
v_call: TRBV16
clone_size: -
cdr3_nt: TGTGCCAGCAGCCAACTAGGGACAGGGGAGCAGCCCCAGCATTTT
cdr3_aa: CASSQLGTGEQPQHF

d_call: -
j_call: TRBJ1-4
v_call: TRBV28
clone_size: -
cdr3_nt: TGTGCCAGCTTCGCCAGGGGACGTAATGAAAAACTGTTTTTT
cdr3_aa: CASFARGRNEKLFF

d_call: -
j_call: TRBJ2-7
v_call: TRBV21-1
clone_size: -
cdr3_nt: TGTGCCAGCAGCAAAAGGGGACAAGCGGGGGGGCCTTTCGAGCAGTACTTC
cdr3_aa: CASSKRGQAGGPFEQYF

d_call: TRBD2
j_call: TRBJ2-7
v_call: TRBV19
clone_size: -
cdr3_nt: TGTGCCAGTAGTATAGTTCCTAGCGGGGCCTACGAGCAGTACTTC
cdr3_aa: CASSIVPSGAYEQYF

d_call: -
j_call: TRBJ1-1
v_call: TRBV5-4
clone_size: -
cdr3_nt: TGTGCCAGCAGCCCGCTTAACTCGGGGGGTGAAGCTTTCTTT
cdr3_aa: CASSPLNSGGEAFF

d_call: -
j_call: TRBJ1-2
v_call: TRBV2
clone_size: -
cdr3_nt: TGTGCCACCTCATCCCGGAGGGCCTTC
cdr3_aa: CATSSRRAF

d_call: TRBD1
j_call: TRBJ1-2
v_call: TRBV25-1
clone_size: -
cdr3_nt: TGTGCCAGCAGTGCCTCGACAGGGACTTATGGCTACACCTTC
cdr3_aa: CASSASTGTYGYTF

d_call: -
j_call: TRBJ1-1
v_call: TRBV28
clone_size: -
cdr3_nt: TGTGCCAGCAGTTCGGGGGGAGACACTGAAGCTTTCTTT
cdr3_aa: CASSSGGDTEAFF

d_call: -
j_call: TRBJ1-2
v_call: TRBV7-9
clone_size: -
cdr3_nt: TGTGCCAGCAGCCCAGTCGGGGGGGCCCGCTACTACACCTTC
cdr3_aa: CASSPVGGARYYTF

d_call: TRBD2
j_call: TRBJ2-1
v_call: TRBV5-1
clone_size: once
cdr3_nt: TGCGCCAGCAGTGGGACTAGCGGGAGCAACGAGCAGTTCTTC
cdr3_aa: CASSGTSGSNEQFF

d_call: TRBD1
j_call: TRBJ1-2
v_call: TRBV6-5
clone_size: -
cdr3_nt: TGTGCCAGCAGTCCAGGGGGTATGGGATATGGCTACACCTTC
cdr3_aa: CASSPGGMGYGYTF

d_call: TRBD1
j_call: TRBJ1-1
v_call: TRBV6-5
clone_size: -
cdr3_nt: TGTGCCAGCAGCCGGGGGACAGGGGATGAAGCTTTCTTT
cdr3_aa: CASSRGTGDEAFF

d_call: TRBD1
j_call: TRBJ2-7
v_call: TRBV2
clone_size: -
cdr3_nt: TGTGCCAGCAGTGCCATTACAGGGGGCGCGCCTTACGAGCAGTACTTC
cdr3_aa: CASSAITGGAPYEQYF

d_call: TRBD2
j_call: TRBJ2-3
v_call: TRBV5-1
clone_size: -
cdr3_nt: TGCGCCAGCAGCCTAGAGCGGGGCCGCACAGATACGCAGTATTTT
cdr3_aa: CASSLERGRTDTQYF

d_call: TRBD1
j_call: TRBJ1-2
v_call: TRBV5-4
clone_size: -
cdr3_nt: TGTGCCAGCAGCCAGTGGGGAAGGGGGCGAAACTATGGCTACACCTTC
cdr3_aa: CASSQWGRGRNYGYTF

d_call: -
j_call: TRBJ2-1
v_call: TRBV6-5
clone_size: -
cdr3_nt: TGTGCCAGCAGTTACTCGAAGACAGGAGGTGAGCAGTTCTTC
cdr3_aa: CASSYSKTGGEQFF

d_call: -
j_call: TRBJ2-6
v_call: TRBV18
clone_size: -
cdr3_nt: TGTGCCAGCTCACCACCTGGGCGGAGGCCTGGGGCCAACGTCCTGACTTTC
cdr3_aa: CASSPPGRRPGANVLTF

d_call: -
j_call: TRBJ1-5
v_call: TRBV2
clone_size: -
cdr3_nt: TGTGCCAGCAGTGAGGGGACTTCGGATTGGCAGCCCCAGCATTTT
cdr3_aa: CASSEGTSDWQPQHF

d_call: TRBD1
j_call: TRBJ1-2
v_call: TRBV5-8
clone_size: -
cdr3_nt: TGTGCCAGCAGCTTAGGGACAGGGAGGGACTATGGCTACACCTTC
cdr3_aa: CASSLGTGRDYGYTF

d_call: TRBD2
j_call: TRBJ2-3
v_call: TRBV27
clone_size: -
cdr3_nt: TGTGCCACTCAGCGGGACACAGATACGCAGTATTTT
cdr3_aa: CATQRDTDTQYF

d_call: TRBD2
j_call: TRBJ2-1
v_call: TRBV29-1
clone_size: -
cdr3_nt: TGCAGCGTTGGTCTAGCGGGGAGTTATGAGCAGTTCTTC
cdr3_aa: CSVGLAGSYEQFF

d_call: -
j_call: TRBJ2-1
v_call: TRBV4-1
clone_size: -
cdr3_nt: TGCGCCAGCAGCCTGGACGCCGGAGGGAGTTACAATGAGCAGTTCTTC
cdr3_aa: CASSLDAGGSYNEQFF

d_call: -
j_call: TRBJ1-2
v_call: TRBV15
clone_size: -
cdr3_nt: TGTGCCACCAGCAGAGACCCCGGGTATGGCTACACCTTC
cdr3_aa: CATSRDPGYGYTF

d_call: TRBD1
j_call: TRBJ1-5
v_call: TRBV7-2
clone_size: -
cdr3_nt: TGTGCCAGCAGCTTCGGGACAGGGGGCGGCAATCAGCCCCAGCATTTT
cdr3_aa: CASSFGTGGGNQPQHF

d_call: -
j_call: TRBJ2-2
v_call: TRBV9
clone_size: -
cdr3_nt: TGTGCCAGCAGCGTTGGGGGCTACACCGGGGAGCTGTTTTTT
cdr3_aa: CASSVGGYTGELFF

d_call: TRBD1
j_call: TRBJ2-5
v_call: TRBV28
clone_size: -
cdr3_nt: TGTGCCAGCAGTGAGGGACAGGGTGAGGGCATAGGGGTGTCCCAGTACTTC
cdr3_aa: CASSEGQGEGIGVSQYF